The 22 T cell receptor beta chains reported below all come from one sample, sequenced in a study of human T cells and chemical hapten exposure. TCRdb redid the calling of the RACE reads with MiXCR, one entry per CDR3 protein. The data contain 180,000 or so distinct CDR3 sequences, under 25% of them seen just once; the ten biggest clones take up about 7%. Time point here: patch test 1, 2 weeks after DPC sensitization. Treatment: therapeutic diphenylcyclopropenone sensitization with weekly scalp DPC. The sequencing used whole blood, collected in connection with sensitization to the hapten diphenylcyclopropenone (DPC). These receptors originate from a woman aged 50 to 60 with alopecia areata. Some clones in this sample may be carry-over from other donors' samples.

This clonotype was picked up a small number of times. V is TRBV2 and J is TRBJ1-1; 8 nucleotides agree with TRBD1. The CDR3 has 13 residues. Per germline, CDR1 SNHLY and CDR2 FYNNEI. V shed 6 bases and J 11 bases; nucleotides not matched to a gene: 11. The CDR3 DNA sequence: TGTGCCAGCAGCCAGGGGGCACCCACAGGGGCTTTCTTT. Its translation: CASSQGAPTGAFF.

This clonotype was seen repeatedly, ten times or more. The chain employs TRBV9 and TRBJ2-5; TRBD1 is a possible D gene (7 bases). The germline V gene encodes CDR1 SGDLS and CDR2 YYNGEE. The CDR3 totals 16 residues. Trimming removed 0 bases from V and 10 bases from J, with 22 bases in between. The CDR3 sequence: CASSVGFGGGTEDQYF. The CDR3 bases are TGTGCCAGCAGCGTAGGGTTTGGAGGGGGCACCGAAGACCAGTACTTC.

This clonotype was seen only a few times. The gene calls are TRBV20-1 and TRBJ2-5; D might be TRBD2 (5 bases). The germline V gene encodes CDR1 DFQATT and CDR2 SNEGSKA (reference sequence). This CDR3 contains 14 residues. V shed 5 bases and J shed 2 bases, with 15 bases lying between them. CDR3 DNA sequence: TGCAGTGCTCCAAGACCGCCGGGGCAAGAGACCCAGTACTTC. Translating it yields CSAPRPPGQETQYF.

The V and J genes are TRBV11-1 and TRBJ2-5, with D perhaps given as TRBD1 or TRBD2 (5 bases each). This CDR3 contains 13 residues. CDR1 is SGHAT and CDR2 is FQDESV in the germline V gene (reference sequence). V lost 3 bases to trimming and J lost 4 bases, with 9 bases between them. CDR3 nucleotides: TGTGCCAGCAGCTTCCCCGGGGCAGAGACCCAGTACTTC. Residues: CASSFPGAETQYF.

This clonotype was observed at least ten times. This rearrangement joins TRBV10-3 to TRBJ2-1; TRBD2 matches 8 bases. CDR1 is ENHRY and CDR2 is SYGVKD in the germline V gene. CDR3 length: 15 residues. The ends lost 0 bases at V and 8 bases at J; junction bases unmatched: 6. CDR3 nucleotides: TGTGCCATCAGTGAGTCAAGCGGGGGAGTGTATGAGCAGTTCTTC. This sequence encodes CAISESSGGVYEQFF.

This clonotype came up a few times. The chain employs TRBV7-2 and TRBJ2-1; a possible D gene is TRBD2 (6 bases). The V gene's germline CDR1 is SGHTA and CDR2 FQGNSA. CDR3 length: 20 residues. V dropped 2 bases and J dropped 0 bases, with 23 bases sitting between them. For the CDR3, the DNA is TGTGCCAGCAGCTTAAGGAGGGCTTGGGTTCTTCGAGACTCCTACAATGAGCAGTTCTTC. This codes for CASSLRRAWVLRDSYNEQFF. Supplemented by reference TRBV7-2 and TRBJ2-1, the full variable domain reads GAGVSQSPSNKVTEKGKDVELRCDPISGHTALYWYRQSLGQGLEFLIYFQGNSAPDKSGLPSDRFSAERTGGSVSTLTIQRTQQEDSAVYLCASSLRRAWVLRDSYNEQFFGPGTRLTVL.

This clonotype was seen a handful of times. The V and J genes are TRBV29-1 and TRBJ2-1; D uncertain. Germline V gene data show CDR1 as SQVTM and CDR2 as ANQGSEA. The CDR3 length is 13 residues. The V gene lost 8 bases and the J gene lost 4 bases, with 15 bases spanning the gap. CDR3 residues: CSSKLVGYNEQFF. The CDR3, as DNA: TGCAGCTCAAAGCTCGTGGGATACAATGAGCAGTTCTTC.

In regard to this clonotype: Without the conserved terminal phenylalanine or tryptophan, this CDR3 likely stems from a read error. V and J are TRBV5-1 and TRBJ2-5; a possible D gene is TRBD1 (6 bases). Trimming removed 5 bases at V and 10 bases at J, with 18 bases between. The CDR3 runs to 13 residues. CDR1 and CDR2 from the germline V gene are SGHRS and YFSETQ. The CDR3 protein is CASREGTPGDQYY. CDR3 coding DNA: TGCGCCAGCAGGGAAGGGACACCAGGGGACCAGTACTAC.

In its sample, this clonotype was seen a few times. This chain uses TRBV7-2 with TRBJ2-5, with a possible D match to TRBD1 (6 bases). The CDR3 covers 14 residues. The germline V gene encodes CDR1 SGHTA and CDR2 FQGNSA. Trimming left V 5 bases short and J 4 bases short, with 14 bases between. CDR3 in amino acids: CASSPTRGSETQYF. The CDR3 bases are TGTGCCAGCAGCCCGACCAGGGGTTCAGAGACCCAGTACTTC.

In its sample, this clonotype was seen many times. The V call is TRBV11-2, the J call TRBJ2-7, with D tentatively TRBD2 (5 bases). The V end was cut by 2 bases, the J end by 5 bases, with 13 bases between. CDR3 size: 14 residues. Per the germline V gene, CDR1 is SGHAT and CDR2 is FQNNGV. The CDR3 bases are TGTGCCAGCAGCTTAATCGGGATACTCGACGAGCAGTACTTC. Encoded protein: CASSLIGILDEQYF.

The chain combines TRBV29-1 with TRBJ2-1, with D possibly called TRBD1 or TRBD2 (6 bases each). CDR3 length: 13 residues. CDR1 SQVTM and CDR2 ANQGSEA come from the germline V gene. Trimming took 7 bases from V and 6 from J, leaving 16 bases between them. CDR3 in amino acids: CSADLGGGNEQFF. As DNA, the CDR3 is TGCAGCGCCGACCTGGGGGGCGGCAATGAGCAGTTCTTC.

This clonotype has only a few counts. This chain uses TRBV7-2 with TRBJ2-1, with D uncertain. Looked up from germline, CDR1 is SGHTA and CDR2 is FQGNSA. The V and J ends lost 0 bases and 0 bases respectively, with 6 bases between them. The CDR3 has 15 amino acids. CDR3 bases: TGTGCCAGCAGCTTAGCGCACGGCTCCTACAATGAGCAGTTCTTC. Amino acids: CASSLAHGSYNEQFF.

This sequence joins TRBV25-1 and TRBJ1-5; 8 bases align to TRBD1. The CDR3 sequence is 16 residues long. Germline V gives CDR1 MGHDK, CDR2 SYGVNS. Losses at the gene ends were 4 bases for V and 2 bases for J; bases not matched to a gene: 7. The CDR3 loop reads CASSGPGQGGNQPQHF. DNA of the CDR3: TGTGCCAGCAGTGGCCCTGGACAGGGTGGCAATCAGCCCCAGCATTTT.

The chain has TRBV5-1 and TRBJ1-3; D possibly corresponds to TRBD1 (5 bases). CDR1 and CDR2 from the germline V gene are SGHRS and YFSETQ. The germline V and J ends were trimmed by 0 bases and 4 bases, with 8 bases remaining between them. This CDR3 is 14 amino acids long. This CDR3 is CASSLAGLGNTIYF. CDR3 DNA: TGCGCCAGCAGCTTGGCAGGGCTAGGAAACACCATATATTTT. Based on the CDR3 plus reference TRBV5-1 and TRBJ1-3, the full variable domain is KAGVTQTPRYLIKTRGQQVTLSCSPISGHRSVSWYQQTPGQGLQFLFEYFSETQRNKGNFPGRFSGRQFSNSRSEMNVSTLELGDSALYLCASSLAGLGNTIYFGEGSWLTVV.

J is TRBJ2-7 and V is TRBV29-1; 8 nucleotides line up with TRBD1. The CDR3 covers 12 residues. With V trimmed by 6 bases and J by 6 bases, 7 bases remained unmatched. Germline loops: CDR1 SQVTM, CDR2 ANQGSEA. The CDR3 nucleotides read TGCAGCGTACTGGACAGGGTAGCCGAGCAGTACTTC. Translated, it gives CSVLDRVAEQYF.

This chain joins TRBV29-1 and TRBJ2-3; 13 bases map to TRBD2. V was clipped by 4 bases and J by 5 bases; unmatched bases: 6. CDR1 and CDR2 (germline): SQVTM, ANQGSEA. The CDR3 consists of 15 residues. The CDR3 reads CSVGGLAGVGDTQYF. In DNA, the CDR3 is TGCAGCGTTGGTGGACTAGCGGGAGTAGGAGATACGCAGTATTTT.

The chain recombines TRBV7-9 with TRBJ1-2, with TRBD1 as a possible D gene (6 bases). V lost 1 base to trimming and J lost 0 bases, with 9 bases between them. Germline V gene sequence: CDR1 SEHNR, CDR2 FQNEAQ (reference sequence). CDR3 length equals 15 residues. In DNA form, the CDR3 reads TGTGCCAGCAGCTTAGGACAGGAAGCTAACTATGGCTACACCTTC. This codes for CASSLGQEANYGYTF.

The gene calls are TRBV5-1 and TRBJ1-4; D call uncertain. The V end was cut by 0 bases, the J end by 3 bases, with 9 bases between. CDR1 and CDR2 (germline): SGHRS, YFSETQ. This CDR3 contains 15 residues. The DNA of the CDR3 is TGCGCCAGCAGCTTGGAGGGCAGAGCTAATGAAAAACTGTTTTTT. The encoded protein is CASSLEGRANEKLFF.

This clonotype was found many times. This chain joins TRBV3-1 and TRBJ1-5; weak D call: TRBD1 (5 bases). Trimming left V 4 bases short and J 7 bases short, with 11 bases between. The CDR3 length is 13 residues. Germline loops: CDR1 LGHDT, CDR2 YNNKEL (reference sequence). In DNA form, the CDR3 reads TGTGCCAGCAGCCGGGGGGAAAGGCAGCCCCAGCATTTT. It specifies CASSRGERQPQHF. Full variable domain (remainder filled in from reference TRBV3-1 and TRBJ1-5): DTAVSQTPKYLVTQMGNDKSIKCEQNLGHDTMYWYKQDSKKFLKIMFSYNNKELIINETVPNRFSPKSPDKAHLNLHINSLELGDSAVYFCASSRGERQPQHFGDGTRLSIL.

This clonotype was found a few times. The rearrangement links TRBV25-1 to TRBJ2-1, with TRBD2 matching over 10 bases. The V and J ends lost 8 bases and 3 bases, in that order; junction bases with no gene match: 4. Germline values: CDR1 MGHDK, CDR2 SYGVNS. The CDR3 has 14 amino acids. In nucleotides, the CDR3 is TGTGCCAGCGTGCCTAGCGGGAGCTACAATGAGCAGTTCTTC. Its protein is CASVPSGSYNEQFF.

The V and J genes are TRBV10-3 and TRBJ1-2; D is possibly TRBD1 (5 bases). Trimming left V 0 bases short and J 4 bases short, with 9 bases between. Germline V gene data show CDR1 as ENHRY and CDR2 as SYGVKD. The CDR3 contains 14 residues. CDR3 DNA: TGTGCCATCAGTGAGTCACAGGTTGGCTATGGCTACACCTTC. Protein: CAISESQVGYGYTF.

This clonotype came up a few times. The chain recombines TRBV4-1 with TRBJ2-7, with 9 bases lining up with TRBD1. V lost 5 bases and J lost 2; bases outside the gene matches: 4. Germline V gene data show CDR1 as MGHRA and CDR2 as YSYEKL. The length of the CDR3 is 14 residues. This CDR3 is CASSLGQGPYEQYF. DNA for the CDR3: TGCGCCAGCAGCTTGGGACAGGGCCCCTACGAGCAGTACTTC.